This T cell receptor beta chain comes out of a study of breast tumors, draining lymph nodes, adjacent tissues. Findings and limits, study-wide: Tumor repertoires ranked between lymph nodes and nontumor tissue in diversity, with V and J gene preferences. Luminal-like breast cancer showed significantly higher tumor–nontumor repertoire similarity than basal-like. Tumor T cell lymph node origin was a supported hypothesis, not proven. Data fit most tumor T cells coming from lymph node, expanding in tumor.

The lymph nodes were axillary draining lymph nodes from breast cancer patients. This clonotype was picked up many times. Its antigen remains unidentified. V lost 8 bases to trimming and J lost 10 bases, with 11 bases between them. Germline CDR1 and CDR2: SGHVS and FQNEAQ. This CDR3 has 10 amino acids. TCRdb re-analysed the multiplex PCR reads in MiXCR, keeping a single row per CDR3 protein. The table has about 200,000 distinct CDR3 sequences, roughly 29% seen once; the top ten hold approximately 4.3%. The sequenced material came from axillary lymph node tissue. This chain connects TRBV7-8 to TRBJ1-1; tentative D call: TRBD1 (6 bases). This receptor was taken from a female donor with breast cancer. Some clones in this sample may be carry-over from other donors' samples. The chain's CDR3 is CASFEGVAFF. In DNA form, the CDR3 reads TGTGCCAGCTTCGAGGGGGTAGCTTTCTTT.